This TCR beta chain was documented in a study of blood T cells in healthy people across ages (dated by TCRdb to the mid-2010s). Concerning the study at large: In model experiments, template switching captured roughly one uniquely barcoded TCR beta cDNA molecule for every two T cells. The study measured age-related changes in TCR beta repertoire diversity using deep sequencing normalized with unique cDNA molecular identifiers. The donors were split into four age groups: young (average around 15 years), middle-aged (about 40), aged (over 55) and long-lived (roughly 80). Using the same blood draw, the study looked at two additional independent replicas of 1 million unique cDNA reads for two donors, one aged 18 to 29 and the other aged 80 or older. The paper's findings and limits, for the study overall: Because the CMV infection status of the donors was unknown, age-related changes in expanded clonotypes may potentially have been confounded. Observed TCR beta diversity correlated strongly with the percentage of naive T cells measured by flow cytometry. Because profiling used bulk unsorted PBMCs, naive and antigen-experienced compartments could not be compared conclusively. Observed TCR beta diversity per million T cells fell roughly linearly with age, and a significant reduction was already apparent by age roughly 40. Compared with the aged group, more naive CD4+ T cells, fewer expanded clones and increased TCR diversity were shown by the long-lived group, suggesting age selection. Total diversity estimates from one million sequenced T cells were considered lower bounds and underestimates.

Libraries came from 5' RACE. The sample was run on an Illumina HiSeq 2500. A second roughly 6 to 11 cycle PCR used a sample-barcoded 5' primer and a J-beta primer mix. Each TCR beta cDNA molecule received a unique molecular identifier from a template-switch 5' adaptor carrying 12 random nucleotides. At least 2.5 million CDR3-containing paired-end reads were obtained from each sample. First-strand cDNA was synthesized from all RNA with the Mint cDNA synthesis kit, primed by a TRBC-specific oligonucleotide. Following uracil-DNA glycosylase treatment, all cDNA underwent a first 18-cycle PCR with the universal primers M1SS and BC2_uni_R. The authors' pipeline ran thus. For normalization, 1 million high-quality reads were randomly selected from each sample, with every read carrying a distinct molecular identifier. Instead of being binned into consensus sequences, reads that shared molecular identifiers were thrown out. MiTCR, with a Q25 quality threshold and the strictest error-elimination algorithm, was used for CDR3 identification, clonotype clustering and error correction. A nonparametric unseen species model using Euler transformation provided a lower-bound estimate of total TCR beta diversity. TCRdb itself trimmed the public reads at Q25 with fastp, ran MiXCR and retained productive beta chains. A single entry per CDR3 protein holds the most common genes and DNA from its merged rows. What appears here as the V and J calls and clone size reflects TCRdb's work, not the paper's. The sample yields around 780,000 distinct CDR3 sequences; roughly 24% were counted once. Over 2.5% of the sample comes from the top ten.

The 39 donors, aged about 6 to 90 years, were systemically healthy Caucasian individuals from Russia. Approximately 9.7 milliliters of peripheral blood were drawn from each donor into EDTA-treated Vacutainer tubes. Ficoll-Paque density-gradient centrifugation was used to isolate PBMCs, with at least 7 million per sample. Total RNA was extracted from PBMCs with Trizol reagent, with at least 6 micrograms obtained per sample. For every donor, an aliquot of PBMCs went through flow cytometry to measure the percentages of naive CD45RAhigh/CD27high T cells. This clonotype turned up a few times. Its antigen target is currently unknown. No base-level quality is on record; no much larger clone is a single base apart. The germline V gene provides CDR1 SGDLS and CDR2 YYNGEE. Trimming accounts for 3 bases at V and 2 bases at J, while the number of junction bases matched to no gene is 7. The CDR3 runs 16 residues from the cysteine to the phenylalanine. The retained sequence is limited to the CDR3, 48 bases, with the frame set at the first base.

Another study also made use of these data, one on T cells of mothers and their children. As described in the second report: The donors were nine systemically healthy Caucasian individuals, made up of three mothers and their six children. cDNA synthesis consumed the entire amount of extracted RNA, loaded at around 1.5 ug RNA in each 15 ul reaction. In the second PCR, sample barcodes and 2-4 random nucleotides were introduced via the M1S primer. Over 10 million TCR beta CDR3 reads came from each mother, compared with some 3 million reads from each child. Thymic selection shapes the output of TCR recombination in a similar way in related and unrelated pairs, and inherited differences have a minor effect. Normalized repertoire overlap was always slightly but never significantly higher in related than unrelated mother-child pairs. Persistent microchimeric T cell clones were not detected, at a sensitivity of 85 to 100 clones per million clonotypes. The study used deep NGS to compare TCR beta repertoires of mothers and children, seeking features distinguishing related mother-child pairs from unrelated individuals. The mean age was roughly 44 +/- 4 years for the mothers and approximately 11 +/- 4 years for the children. After adapter ligation with NEBNext reagents, the libraries were sequenced on Illumina HiSeq 2000 with 100+100 nt paired-end reads. To avoid cross-contamination, the mother libraries and the child libraries were prepared a month apart and sequenced in separate runs. For each donor, somewhere between about 450,000 and 2,100,000 distinct TCR beta clonotypes were identified. Naive TCR beta clonotypes were estimated from low-frequency clonotypes matched to each donor's FACS-determined naive share, without sorting.

The receptor's source is a boy younger than 18 in good health. Recombination connected TRBV9 to TRBJ2-1, with TRBD2 identical over 8 junction bases. The sequencing sample was made of blood. This receptor carries the CDR3 CASSASGGGPYNEQFF. The nucleotides read TGTGCCAGCAGCGCAAGCGGGGGTGGGCCCTACAATGAGCAGTTCTTC.